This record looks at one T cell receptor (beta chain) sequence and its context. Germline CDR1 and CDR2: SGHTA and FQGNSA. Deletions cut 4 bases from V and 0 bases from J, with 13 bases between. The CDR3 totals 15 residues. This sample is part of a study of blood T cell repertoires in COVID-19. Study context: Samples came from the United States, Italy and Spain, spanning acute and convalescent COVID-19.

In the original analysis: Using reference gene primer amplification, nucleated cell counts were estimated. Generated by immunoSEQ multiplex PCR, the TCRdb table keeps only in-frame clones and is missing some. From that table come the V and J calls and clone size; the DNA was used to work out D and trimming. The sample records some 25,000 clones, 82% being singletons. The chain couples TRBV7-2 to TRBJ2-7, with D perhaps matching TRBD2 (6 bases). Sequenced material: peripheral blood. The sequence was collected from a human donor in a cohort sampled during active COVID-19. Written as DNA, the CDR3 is TGTGCCAGCAGCTACCTTGGCGGGGCCTCCTACGAGCAGTACTTC. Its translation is CASSYLGGASYEQYF. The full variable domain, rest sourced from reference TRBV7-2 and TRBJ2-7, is GAGVSQSPSNKVTEKGKDVELRCDPISGHTALYWYRQSLGQGLEFLIYFQGNSAPDKSGLPSDRFSAERTGGSVSTLTIQRTQQEDSAVYLCASSYLGGASYEQYFGPGTRLTVT.